This TCR beta chain was retrieved from a study of multiple sclerosis patients with progressive multifocal leukoencephalopathy. Study overall: Longitudinal control samples came from natalizumab-treated multiple sclerosis patients without PML.

Clones were sequenced by immunoSEQ multiplex PCR, and TCRdb holds only the in-frame ones, with some missing. This repertoire shows more than 30,000 clones, almost 95% found once; its top ten account for less than 2.5%. The CDR3 spans 13 residues. CDR1 and CDR2 (germline): SGHAT, FQNNGV. Trimming left V 4 bases short and J 1 base short, with 6 bases between. Noted time point: before natalizumab initiation. This sequence originates from a young man with multiple sclerosis. The sample comprised PBMCs. The genes are TRBV11-2 and TRBJ2-3; D is uncertain. Here the CDR3 reads CASSSAGTDTQYF. The CDR3 nucleotides read TGTGCCAGCAGCTCCGCCGGCACAGATACGCAGTATTTT.